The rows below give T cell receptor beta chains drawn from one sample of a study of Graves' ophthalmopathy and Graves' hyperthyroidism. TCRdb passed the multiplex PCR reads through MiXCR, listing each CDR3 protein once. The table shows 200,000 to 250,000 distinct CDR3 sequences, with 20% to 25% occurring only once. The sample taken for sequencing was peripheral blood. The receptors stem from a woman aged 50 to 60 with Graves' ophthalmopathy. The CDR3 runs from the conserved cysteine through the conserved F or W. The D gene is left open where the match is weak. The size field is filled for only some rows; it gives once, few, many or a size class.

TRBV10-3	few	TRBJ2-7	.	TGTGCCATCAGTGTTACTATGGACAGCTACGAGCAGTACTTC	CAISVTMDSYEQYF
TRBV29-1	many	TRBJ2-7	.	TGCAGCGTCGCAAGGGGCTCATACCCCTACGAGCAGTACTTC	CSVARGSYPYEQYF
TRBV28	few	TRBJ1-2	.	TGTGCCAGCAGTTTGCCTCTGGGGGGCTTCTATGGCTACATCTTC	CASSLPLGGFYGYIF
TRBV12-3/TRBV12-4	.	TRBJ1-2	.	TGTGCCAGCAGTTCTTGGGGATCCGGGGGCTACATCTTC	CASSSWGSGGYIF
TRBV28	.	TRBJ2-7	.	TGTGCCAGCAGTTCCGTCAATTCCTACGAGCAGTACTTC	CASSSVNSYEQYF
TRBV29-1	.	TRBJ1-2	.	TGCAGCGTTGAAGTCGGTAGTGGCTACACCTTC	CSVEVGSGYTF
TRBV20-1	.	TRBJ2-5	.	TGCAGTGCTAATCTAGCCCAAGAGACCCAGTACTTC	CSANLAQETQYF
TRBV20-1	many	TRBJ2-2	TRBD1	TGCAGTGCTAGAGAGGGCAGGGGGCCGAGCACCGGGGAGCTGTTTTTT	CSAREGRGPSTGELFF
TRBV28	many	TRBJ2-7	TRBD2	TGTGCCAGCAGTCCACCCAGCGGGGGGGACCACGAGCAGTACTTC	CASSPPSGGDHEQYF
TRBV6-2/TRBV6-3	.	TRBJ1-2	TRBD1	TGTGCCAGCAGTAACCCGGGACAGGACTACACCTTC	CASSNPGQDYTF
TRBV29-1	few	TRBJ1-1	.	TGCAGCGTTGGGGAAATTCGGGGGGGGCCAGAGGCTTTCTTT	CSVGEIRGGPEAFF
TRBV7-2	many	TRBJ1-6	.	TGTGCCAGCAGCTTAGGGGGGTCCCCTACCCTCCACTTT	CASSLGGSPTLHF
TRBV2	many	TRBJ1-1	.	TGTGCCAGCAGGGGGATGGGTGAAGCTTTCTTT	CASRGMGEAFF
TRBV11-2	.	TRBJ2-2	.	TGTGCCAGCAGCGCGCAAAATCCTAGCTTGGGCATCGGGGAGCTGTTTTTT	CASSAQNPSLGIGELFF
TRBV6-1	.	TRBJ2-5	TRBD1	TGTGCCACCCTCTGGACAGGGGGCCGTCAGGAGACCCAGTACTTC	CATLWTGGRQETQYF
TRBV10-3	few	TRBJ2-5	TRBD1	TGTGCCATCAGCCGACAGGGTGGAGAGACCCAGTACTTC	CAISRQGGETQYF
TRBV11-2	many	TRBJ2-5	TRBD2	TGTGCCAGCAGCTTAGGAACTAGCGGACAAGAGACCCAGTACTTC	CASSLGTSGQETQYF
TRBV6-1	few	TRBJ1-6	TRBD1	TGTGCCAGCACCGGGACAGGAGACAATTCACCCCTCCACTTT	CASTGTGDNSPLHF
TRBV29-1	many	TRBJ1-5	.	TGCAGCGTTGGGGGGGGGAATCAGCCCCAGCATTTT	CSVGGGNQPQHF
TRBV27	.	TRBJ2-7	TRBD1	TGTGCCAGCAGTCTCGGGACAGTCTACGAGCAGTACTTC	CASSLGTVYEQYF
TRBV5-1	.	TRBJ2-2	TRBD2	TGCGCCAGCAGCTTGTTAGCGGGTTCGAACACCGGGGAGCTGTTTTTT	CASSLLAGSNTGELFF
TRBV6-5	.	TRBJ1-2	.	TGTGCCAGCAGTTACTCGACCGGAACCAACTATGGCTACACCTTC	CASSYSTGTNYGYTF
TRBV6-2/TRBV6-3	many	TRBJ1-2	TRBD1	TGTGCCAGCAGTCGGTTACAGGGGTATGGCTACACCTTC	CASSRLQGYGYTF
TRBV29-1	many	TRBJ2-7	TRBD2	TGCAGCGTTGAAGGAACGAGGTCTAGCGGTACCTACGAGCAGTACTTC	CSVEGTRSSGTYEQYF
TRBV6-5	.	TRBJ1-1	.	TGTGCCAGCAGTTACGAAACCCCCCTGGAGCGAGCTTTCTTT	CASSYETPLERAFF
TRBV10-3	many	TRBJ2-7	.	TGTGCCATCAGTGAGTCAGGTGGGAAACGCTACGAGCAGTACTTC	CAISESGGKRYEQYF
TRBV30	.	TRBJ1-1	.	TGTGCCTGGAGTGTACAGGGACTGGGCACTGAAGCTTTCTTT	CAWSVQGLGTEAFF
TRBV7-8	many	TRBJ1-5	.	TGTGCCAGCAGCTTATTTGGGAAGGGGTCAAATCAGCCCCAGCATTTT	CASSLFGKGSNQPQHF
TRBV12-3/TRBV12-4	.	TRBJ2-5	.	TGTGCCAGCAGCCCCGGGCCGACAGGAGGCAGTGGGACCCAGTACTTC	CASSPGPTGGSGTQYF
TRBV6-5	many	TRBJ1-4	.	TGTGCCAGCAGATTACAGGGAGCTAATGAAAAACTGTTTTTT	CASRLQGANEKLFF
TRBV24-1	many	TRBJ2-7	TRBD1	TGTGCCACCAGTGACCCGGGACAGGGGAGGTACGAGCAGTACTTC	CATSDPGQGRYEQYF
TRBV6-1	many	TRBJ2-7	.	TGTGCCAGCAGTCCTAAGGGAACCGGGAAAGGGAACGAGCAGTACTTC	CASSPKGTGKGNEQYF
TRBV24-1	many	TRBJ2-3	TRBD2	TGTGCCACCAGTGACCTTAGCGGGGGAAGCACAGATACGCAGTATTTT	CATSDLSGGSTDTQYF
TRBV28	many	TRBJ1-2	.	TGTGCCAGCAGTTCCACGGGTCGGGGCTACACCTTC	CASSSTGRGYTF
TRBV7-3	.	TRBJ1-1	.	TGTGCCAGCAGCTTCCGGGGGGGGGACACTGAAGCTTTCTTT	CASSFRGGDTEAFF
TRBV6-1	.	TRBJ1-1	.	TGTGCCAGCGGACGGCGAAGTTTTGGGGATCAAGGAGCTTTCTTT	CASGRRSFGDQGAFF
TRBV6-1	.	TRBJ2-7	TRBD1	TGTGCCAGCAGAGGCCCGGGACAGGGACACGAGCAGTACTTC	CASRGPGQGHEQYF
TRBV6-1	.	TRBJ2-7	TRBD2	TGTGCCATCTTACTAGCGGGGGACTACGAGCAGTACTTC	CAILLAGDYEQYF
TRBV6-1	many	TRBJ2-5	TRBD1	TGTGCCAGCAGTGAAAGGGGGCTACTTGAAGAGACCCAGTACTTC	CASSERGLLEETQYF